Given below is one TCR beta chain in context. Its cognate antigen is unknown. Germline CDR1 SGHRS, CDR2 YFSETQ. V was trimmed by 0 bases and J by 5 bases, leaving 12 bases between them. The CDR3 covers 15 residues. Profiling relied on immunoSEQ multiplex PCR, and the TCRdb table lists in-frame clones only, not all of them. Of 70,000 to 90,000 clones listed, around 84% are singletons. The data originate from a study of OX40 agonist ivuxolimab in advanced cancers. Study-level findings and limits: Low normalized T-cell clonal expansion was also seen in some nonresponders.

The sequence was obtained from an adult with an advanced solid tumor such as melanoma, head and neck, liver or kidney cancer. The chain uses TRBV5-1 and TRBJ2-1; D may be TRBD1 (5 bases). This specimen consisted of CD4+ or CD8+ T cells sorted from blood, obtained in a trial of the OX40 agonist ivuxolimab. Here the CDR3 DNA reads TGCGCCAGCAGCTTGGGGGGCAGGGCCAACAATGAGCAGTTCTTC. This encodes CASSLGGRANNEQFF.